This T cell receptor (beta chain) was profiled in a study of T cell repertoires in cytomegalovirus infection. Study at large: CMV epitopes in the study were HLA-C-restricted (recently identified) and HLA-B-restricted (well studied). Matching HLA type and CMV infection were both indicated by public TCR beta signatures.

About this clonotype: Its cognate antigen is unknown.

CDR3 length: 14 amino acids. Germline assignment: CDR1 MGHRA and CDR2 YSYEKL. Deletions cut 0 bases from V and 12 bases from J, with 18 bases between. Each CDR3 protein is one row after TCRdb ran MiXCR on the reads. The repertoire holds about 900,000 distinct CDR3 sequences, with less than 35% as singletons. Notes on the study in general: Cumulative frequency (of public TCR beta family members) identified carriers of CMV plus the relevant HLA. Clonotypes of TCR beta that were HLA-C-restricted and CMV-specific dominated the ex vivo response.

The source was cultured CD8+ T cells from PBMCs, collected from culture after CMV antigen stimulation. The J gene is TRBJ2-7, the V gene TRBV4-1; D call uncertain. The TCR comes from a human donor in good health (CMV status not recorded). Some clones in this sample may be carry-over from other donors' samples. This chain's CDR3 is CASSQDPPPTQLYF. The DNA of the CDR3 is TGCGCCAGCAGCCAAGATCCCCCTCCCACTCAGCTGTACTTC.